What follows are 23 T cell receptor beta chains derived from one specimen sequenced in a study of vaccination effects on CD4 cells after COVID-19. Researchers isolated CD4+ T cells once less than 13 days of culture had elapsed. Their target antigens are unknown. The method was immunoSEQ multiplex PCR; TCRdb's version includes in-frame clones alone and lacks a portion of them. The data show some 63,000 clones, under 85% seen once. The material sequenced was CD4+ T cells from PBMCs cultured without peptide, taken before COVID-19 vaccination. The receptor source for this set is a human donor who had a prior SARS-CoV-2 infection.

V and J are TRBV6-5 and TRBJ1-5; no clear D gene. The V gene's germline CDR1 is MNHEY and CDR2 SVGAGI. There are 11 residues in the CDR3. V was trimmed by 9 bases and J by 3 bases, leaving 6 bases between them. The CDR3 DNA sequence: TGTGCCAGTAGTATCAATCAGCCCCAGCATTTT. Translating gives CASSINQPQHF.

This chain joins TRBV21-1 and TRBJ2-1; TRBD2, the table's D call, was not compared with the DNA. TRBV21-1 is termed a pseudogene. CDR3 length equals 19 residues. The CDR3 sequence: CASSKDSRELEGPYNEQFF. In DNA form, the CDR3 reads TGTGCCAGCAGCAAAGATTCCAGGGAGTTGGAGGGACCCTACAATGAGCAGTTCTTC.

This chain connects TRBV15 to TRBJ1-1, with unresolved D. The CDR3 contains 13 residues. Germline CDR1 and CDR2: LNHNV and YYDKDF (reference sequence). V shed 0 bases and J shed 5 bases, with 7 bases lying between them. CDR3 sequence reads: CATSRDPWTEAFF. The CDR3 bases are TGTGCCACCAGCAGAGATCCTTGGACTGAAGCTTTCTTT.

CDR3 DNA: TGTGCCAGCAGCGCTGGGACAGGGGGGGCCTACGAGCAGTACTTC. Its protein is CASSAGTGGAYEQYF. The V and J genes are TRBV9 and TRBJ2-7, with 11 bases fitting TRBD1. Germline CDR1 SGDLS, CDR2 YYNGEE. The CDR3 has 15 amino acids. The V segment lost 3 bases and the J segment 2 bases; nucleotides outside the gene matches: 4.

The chain recombines TRBV3-1 (or the pseudogene TRBV3-2) with TRBJ1-5, with unresolved D. The length of the CDR3 is 14 residues. V dropped 3 bases and J dropped 7 bases, with 13 bases sitting between them. Germline CDR1 LGHDT, CDR2 YNNKEL (reference sequence). The CDR3 DNA reads as TGTGCCAGCAGCCAGGGCCGTCGCCCCCAGCCCCAGCATTTT. This sequence encodes CASSQGRRPQPQHF.

This chain joins TRBV7-6 and TRBJ2-7, with a tentative D call TRBD1 (5 bases). Germline lookup yields CDR1 SGHVS and CDR2 FNYEAQ. The CDR3 is 17 amino acids. V gave up 4 bases and J gave up 7 bases, with 26 bases separating them. The CDR3 DNA sequence: TGTGCCAGCAGCTCGATCCTACCTTGGCAGGGTCGTGAAGAGCAGTACTTC. Its protein product is CASSSILPWQGREEQYF.

The rearrangement uses TRBV4-1 and TRBJ2-2; 7 nucleotides match TRBD2. The CDR3 loop spans 14 amino acids. The germline V gene encodes CDR1 MGHRA and CDR2 YSYEKL. J lost 4 bases, V lost 7 bases, and 6 bases had no gene match. The CDR3 protein is CASTTPGGTGELFF. The CDR3 DNA is TGCGCCAGCACCACTCCGGGGGGCACCGGGGAGCTGTTTTTT.

This clone was seen a few times. The same CDR3 arises from other DNA sequences in this sample as well. CDR3 in DNA: TGTGCCAGCAGCTTATCCCTAGCGGGGAGTTACAATGAGCAGTTCTTC. It translates to CASSLSLAGSYNEQFF. This sequence joins TRBV7-9 and TRBJ2-1, with 9 bases matching TRBD2. The CDR3 consists of 16 residues. The ends lost 2 bases at V and 4 bases at J; junction bases unmatched: 6. Germline CDR1 and CDR2: SEHNR and FQNEAQ (reference sequence).

This clone was seen more than once but under ten times. The chain couples TRBV9 to TRBJ2-3; 15 bases match TRBD2. V shed 3 bases and J 1 base; nucleotides not matched to a gene: 12. The CDR3 spans 20 residues. Germline assignment: CDR1 SGDLS and CDR2 YYNGEE. The CDR3, as DNA: TGTGCCAGCAGCGCGAGCGGACTAGCGGGAGGGGAGGGTGGCACAGATACGCAGTATTTT. This codes for CASSASGLAGGEGGTDTQYF.

The V call is TRBV7-2, the J call TRBJ2-1; unclear D gene. V lost 5 bases and J 0 bases, leaving 14 bases between the germline ends. The CDR3 sequence is 16 residues long. The V gene's germline CDR1 is SGHTA and CDR2 FQGNSA. CDR3: CASSIGSASSYNEQFF. The CDR3 coding sequence is TGTGCCAGCAGCATCGGCAGTGCCAGCTCCTACAATGAGCAGTTCTTC. Combining the CDR3 with reference TRBV7-2 and TRBJ2-1 gives the whole variable domain GAGVSQSPSNKVTEKGKDVELRCDPISGHTALYWYRQSLGQGLEFLIYFQGNSAPDKSGLPSDRFSAERTGGSVSTLTIQRTQQEDSAVYLCASSIGSASSYNEQFFGPGTRLTVL.

This chain connects TRBV9 to TRBJ2-7; no clear D gene. Germline V CDR1 and CDR2: SGDLS, YYNGEE. V was clipped by 0 bases and J by 2 bases, with 9 bases between them. This CDR3 has 14 amino acids. CDR3 bases: TGTGCCAGCAGCGTAGTGGCGGACCCCTACGAGCAGTACTTC. This translates into CASSVVADPYEQYF.

This clone was seen just once. The V gene is TRBV5-5, the J gene TRBJ2-3, with a weak D call TRBD2 (7 bases). This CDR3 is 17 amino acids long. V was trimmed by 0 bases and J by 0 bases, leaving 14 bases between them. Per the germline V gene, CDR1 is SGHKS and CDR2 is YYEKEE (reference sequence). The CDR3 sequence: CASSLDGGLLSTDTQYF. CDR3 coding DNA: TGTGCCAGCAGCTTGGACGGGGGGCTTCTCAGCACAGATACGCAGTATTTT. Together with reference TRBV5-5 and TRBJ2-3, the CDR3 gives the full variable domain: DAGVTQSPTHLIKTRGQQVTLRCSPISGHKSVSWYQQVLGQGPQFIFQYYEKEERGRGNFPDRFSARQFPNYSSELNVNALLLGDSALYLCASSLDGGLLSTDTQYFGPGTRLTVL.

This chain links TRBV12-5 with TRBJ1-1; 11 nucleotides agree with TRBD1. The CDR3 loop spans 15 amino acids. Germline V gives CDR1 LGHNT, CDR2 FRNRAP. J was trimmed by 6 bases and V by 4 bases; bases with no gene match: 7. DNA of the CDR3: TGTGCTAGTGGTTCGGGACAGGGGGGATTCTCTGAAGCTTTCTTT. Its protein is CASGSGQGGFSEAFF.

V usage is TRBV4-2 and J usage is TRBJ2-3; D tentatively reads TRBD1 or TRBD2 (5 bases each). The germline CDR1 and CDR2 sequences are LGHNA and YNFKEQ. CDR3 length equals 18 residues. Trimming took off 4 bases at V and 2 bases at J, with 22 bases between the two ends. The CDR3 here is CASSPPSGDLETTDTQYF. The CDR3 bases are TGTGCCAGCAGCCCCCCCAGTGGGGACCTGGAGACCACAGATACGCAGTATTTT.

V gene TRBV13 combines with J gene TRBJ2-1; the match to TRBD2 covers 9 bases. Trimming removed 3 bases from V and 6 bases from J; junction bases left unmatched: 9. This CDR3 spans 16 amino acids. The V gene's germline CDR1 is PRHDT and CDR2 FYEKMQ (reference sequence). The CDR3 nucleotides are TGTGCCAGCAGCTTGCTAAGTCGAGCGGGAGGCAATGAGCAGTTCTTC. Its translation: CASSLLSRAGGNEQFF. The whole variable domain, filled in from reference TRBV13 and TRBJ2-1, reads AAGVIQSPRHLIKEKRETATLKCYPIPRHDTVYWYQQGPGQDPQFLISFYEKMQSDKGSIPDRFSAQQFSDYHSELNMSSLELGDSALYFCASSLLSRAGGNEQFFGPGTRLTVL.

This chain uses TRBV12-5 with TRBJ2-6; 9 nucleotides align to TRBD1. Per the germline V gene, CDR1 is LGHNT and CDR2 is FRNRAP. The CDR3 sequence is 17 residues long. V was clipped by 5 bases and J by 1 base; unmatched bases: 6. The CDR3 here is CASGPGTGRSGANVLTF. CDR3 DNA: TGTGCTAGTGGTCCCGGGACAGGGAGATCTGGGGCCAACGTCCTGACTTTC.

This clone was seen a handful of times. The chain is built from TRBV4-2 and TRBJ2-7, with 15 positions matching TRBD2. The CDR3 spans 19 residues. Germline lookup yields CDR1 LGHNA and CDR2 YNFKEQ. V was clipped by 3 bases and J by 2 bases; unmatched bases: 11. This chain's CDR3 is CASSQPTGTSGGLAYEQYF. The CDR3 DNA reads as TGTGCCAGCAGCCAGCCGACGGGGACTAGCGGGGGGCTAGCCTACGAGCAGTACTTC.

This clone was counted only a few times. V is TRBV5-1 and J is TRBJ2-3, with 7 bases fitting TRBD1. CDR3 size: 14 residues. Germline values: CDR1 SGHRS, CDR2 YFSETQ. Trimming removed 0 bases from V and 4 bases from J; junction bases left unmatched: 2. The CDR3 reads CASSLGQGSDTQYF. The CDR3 coding sequence is TGCGCCAGCAGCTTGGGACAGGGATCAGATACGCAGTATTTT.

The rearrangement uses TRBV5-5 and TRBJ2-5; 11 positions agree with TRBD1. Germline trimming cut 4 bases from V and 4 bases from J; bases unmatched to any gene: 9. The V gene's germline CDR1 is SGHKS and CDR2 YYEKEE (reference sequence). This CDR3 is 16 amino acids long. CDR3 loop: CASSVRTGGFGETQYF. Here the CDR3 DNA reads TGTGCCAGCAGCGTCCGGACAGGGGGCTTTGGAGAGACCCAGTACTTC.

This clone was counted a few times. The J gene is TRBJ2-4, the V gene TRBV19; D unclear. The CDR3 spans 14 residues. CDR1 is LNHDA and CDR2 is SQIVND in the germline V gene (reference sequence). Trimming took off 5 bases at V and 1 base at J, with 9 bases between the two ends. CDR3 nucleotides: TGTGCCAGTAGTCCCCAGGTCGCCAAAAACATTCAGTACTTC. The encoded protein is CASSPQVAKNIQYF. The full variable domain, with the rest looked up from reference TRBV19 and TRBJ2-4, is DGGITQSPKYLFRKEGQNVTLSCEQNLNHDAMYWYRQDPGQGLRLIYYSQIVNDFQKGDIAEGYSVSREKKESFPLTVTSAQKNPTAFYLCASSPQVAKNIQYFGAGTRLSVL.

The rearrangement uses TRBV5-1 and TRBJ2-7; unclear D gene. Germline V gene lookup returns CDR1 SGHRS and CDR2 YFSETQ. The CDR3 is 13 residues long. V lost 4 bases and J 4 bases, leaving 12 bases between the germline ends. The CDR3 DNA follows: TGCGCCAGCAGCGAGTCGGGCTCTTACGAGCAGTACTTC. This codes for CASSESGSYEQYF.

This rearrangement joins TRBV11-3 to TRBJ2-1, with 11 nucleotides matching TRBD2. The CDR3 sequence is 16 residues long. Germline V gene data show CDR1 as SGHNT and CDR2 as YENEEA. Trimming cost V 3 bases and J 3 bases; bases outside gene matches: 4. In DNA, the CDR3 is TGTGCCAGCAGCTTGGGACTAGCGGAACTCTACAATGAGCAGTTCTTC. It yields the protein CASSLGLAELYNEQFF.

The chain carries TRBV10-3 and TRBJ2-1, with 8 bases identical to TRBD1. Trimming at V came to 6 bases and at J to 6 bases, leaving 10 bases not matched to a gene. Germline V gives CDR1 ENHRY, CDR2 SYGVKD. The length of the CDR3 is 15 residues. CDR3 sequence (DNA): TGTGCCATCAGCCCAGACAGGGGAATGAGCAATGAGCAGTTCTTC. It yields the protein CAISPDRGMSNEQFF.